This passage covers 21 T cell receptor beta chains from one sample sequenced in a study of sequential checkpoint blockade in melanoma. Sequenced by immunoSEQ multiplex PCR; TCRdb stores in-frame clones only, minus some. The top ten hold around a tenth of the sample, which has tens of thousands of clones, roughly four fifths seen once. Treatment in this sample: randomized to nivolumab then ipilimumab (arm A) or the reverse (arm B). The source was CD8+ T cells sorted from blood (inferred from file names), collected from a patient given nivolumab and ipilimumab in sequence. Receptors were obtained from a human donor with melanoma.

The J gene is TRBJ2-7, the V gene TRBV7-3, with 7 positions matching TRBD2. V was clipped by 3 bases and J by 1 base; unmatched bases: 3. Per germline, CDR1 SGHTA and CDR2 FQGTGA. This CDR3 region has 14 residues. The CDR3 region has the DNA TGTGCCAGCAGCTTTCAAGCGGGGTCCTACGAGCAGTACTTC. Translated: CASSFQAGSYEQYF.

The chain recombines TRBV5-8 with TRBJ2-7, with TRBD1 identical over 9 bases. After removal of 4 bases from V and 7 bases from J, the junction contained 9 bases not matched to a gene. Germline-derived CDR1 and CDR2 are SGHTS and YDEGEE. This CDR3 is 14 amino acids long. CDR3 region: CASSPQGASGEQYF. Here the CDR3 DNA reads TGTGCCAGCAGCCCACAGGGGGCTTCTGGAGAGCAGTACTTC.

This chain joins TRBV7-8 and TRBJ2-3; 12 bases line up with TRBD2. V was pared by 5 bases and J by 0 bases, with 3 bases of the junction left unmatched. The CDR3 extends over 16 amino acids. Germline V lookup: CDR1 SGHVS, CDR2 FQNEAQ. CDR3 amino acids: CASSPGTSGSTDTQYF. CDR3 nucleotides: TGTGCCAGCAGCCCAGGGACTAGCGGGAGCACAGATACGCAGTATTTT.

This chain uses TRBV6-1 with TRBJ1-5; D is unclear. Looked up from germline, CDR1 is MNHNS and CDR2 is SASEGT. The length of the CDR3 is 13 residues. V was cut by 7 bases and J by 2 bases, with 9 bases left in between. The CDR3 nucleotides read TGTGCCAGCACTCCGTATGGCAATCAGCCCCAGCATTTT. It codes for CASTPYGNQPQHF.

This chain uses TRBV15 with TRBJ1-1; possibly TRBD1 for D (5 bases). Trimming took 0 bases from V and 1 from J, leaving 9 bases between them. This CDR3 is built from 15 residues. CDR1 is LNHNV, CDR2 YYDKDF, per germline (reference sequence). The CDR3 sequence: CATSRDRQTNTEAFF. CDR3 DNA: TGTGCCACCAGCAGAGATCGACAGACGAACACTGAAGCTTTCTTT.

The chain recombines TRBV5-1 with TRBJ1-1; tentative D call: TRBD1 (6 bases). This CDR3 has 14 amino acids. Germline V gene sequence: CDR1 SGHRS, CDR2 YFSETQ. The V gene lost 0 bases and the J gene lost 3 bases, with 9 bases spanning the gap. CDR3 region: CASSLAGGHTEAFF. The CDR3 bases are TGCGCCAGCAGCTTGGCCGGGGGGCACACTGAAGCTTTCTTT.

The J gene is TRBJ1-1, the V gene TRBV2; D is perhaps TRBD1 (5 bases). Deletions cut 4 bases from V and 0 bases from J, with 6 bases between. This CDR3 is 13 amino acids long. Germline assignment: CDR1 SNHLY and CDR2 FYNNEI. As DNA, the CDR3 is TGTGCCAGCAGTGTCAGGGTGAACACTGAAGCTTTCTTT. This sequence encodes CASSVRVNTEAFF.

Remarks on this clone: A read error may produce the germline difference seen at one junction end. This chain links TRBV6-1 with TRBJ2-5; D is undetermined. CDR1 is MNHNS and CDR2 is SASEGT in the germline V gene. This CDR3 spans 10 amino acids. Here the CDR3 reads CASSEELLNF. The CDR3 coding sequence is TGTGCCAGCAGTGAAGAACTCCTGAACTTC.

This clone came up a few times. The chain recombines TRBV19 with TRBJ1-5, with 8 bases lining up with TRBD1. V lost 7 bases, J lost 2 bases, and 7 bases stayed unmatched. The germline CDR1 and CDR2 sequences are LNHDA and SQIVND (reference sequence). CDR3 length: 15 residues. The CDR3 DNA reads as TGTGCCAGTAAAAAGGACAGGGTTGGCAATCAGCCCCAGCATTTT. Its translation is CASKKDRVGNQPQHF.

The chain couples TRBV21-1 to TRBJ2-7; the listed D gene, TRBD2, was not tested against the DNA. TRBV21-1 is classified as a pseudogene. This CDR3 is 19 amino acids long. The CDR3: CASSKVGVSSGRITYEQYF. The DNA of the CDR3 is TGTGCCAGCAGCAAGGTGGGGGTGAGTAGCGGGAGGATTACCTACGAGCAGTACTTC.

The rearrangement links TRBV28 to TRBJ1-5; D is possibly TRBD1 (5 bases). The CDR3 totals 11 residues. The V end was cut by 2 bases, the J end by 9 bases, with 5 bases between. Germline V CDR1 and CDR2: MDHEN, SYDVKM. The CDR3 here is CASSLRGPQHF. DNA of the CDR3: TGTGCCAGCAGTTTAAGGGGGCCCCAGCATTTT.

This chain links TRBV18 with TRBJ2-1; 10 bases are shared with TRBD2. The CDR3 has 16 residues. The germline gives CDR1 KGHSH, CDR2 LQKENI. V dropped 6 bases and J dropped 3; count of bases not matched to a gene: 8. The DNA of the CDR3 is TGTGCCAGCTCTCCCCTAGCGGGAGTGGTCTACAATGAGCAGTTCTTC. Amino acid sequence: CASSPLAGVVYNEQFF.

The rearrangement joins TRBV30 to TRBJ1-1, with unresolved D. The CDR3 contains 14 residues. In germline, CDR1 is GTSNPN, CDR2 SVGIG (reference sequence). V lost 5 bases and J lost 0, with 13 bases in between. The CDR3 here is CAWRLLHMNTEAFF. The CDR3, as DNA: TGTGCCTGGCGTCTGCTGCACATGAACACTGAAGCTTTCTTT.

This chain connects TRBV7-2 to TRBJ1-1; 11 nucleotides line up with TRBD1. With 5 bases clipped from V and 11 bases from J, the junction kept 7 bases outside the gene matches. Germline V gene lookup returns CDR1 SGHTA and CDR2 FQGNSA. The CDR3 has 13 residues. CDR3 nucleotide sequence: TGTGCCAGCAGCGAATGGACAGGGGGCGACGCTTTCTTT. Its translation: CASSEWTGGDAFF.

The chain links TRBV19 to TRBJ1-5; 7 bases line up with TRBD1. The V gene end was trimmed by 3 bases and the J gene end by 0 bases; junction bases not matched to a gene: 8. The CDR3 is 17 residues long. CDR1 is LNHDA, CDR2 SQIVND, per germline (reference sequence). CDR3 sequence (DNA): TGTGCCAGTAGTATTTGGACAGGAACGTATAGCAATCAGCCCCAGCATTTT. Translating gives CASSIWTGTYSNQPQHF.

The V gene is TRBV29-1, the J gene TRBJ1-1, with 12 nucleotides matching TRBD1. The CDR3 loop spans 16 amino acids. Germline CDR1 is SQVTM and CDR2 is ANQGSEA. In DNA form, the CDR3 reads TGCAGTACGGGGGGGACAGGGGGCTCCTCGGGCACTGAAGCTTTCTTT. This gives the protein CSTGGTGGSSGTEAFF.

CDR3 sequence: CASSLDTRQGAFEQYF. DNA for the CDR3: TGTGCCAGCAGCTTAGATACCCGACAGGGGGCCTTCGAGCAGTACTTC. This chain uses TRBV7-2 with TRBJ2-7, with 10 bases lining up with TRBD1. CDR1 and CDR2 (germline): SGHTA, FQGNSA. J gave up 6 bases and V 1 base, and 9 bases lay outside the gene matches. This CDR3 has 16 residues.

The CDR3 bases are TGTGCCAGCAAGCTTACAAGGGGCGGCAATCAGCCCCAGCATTTT. Translating gives CASKLTRGGNQPQHF. The V and J genes are TRBV6-5 and TRBJ1-5; TRBD1 might be the D (5 bases). V was cut by 7 bases and J by 2 bases, with 15 bases left in between. Germline-derived CDR1 and CDR2 are MNHEY and SVGAGI. The CDR3 consists of 15 residues.

This chain uses TRBV27 with TRBJ2-5, with 10 positions matching TRBD2. After removal of 5 bases from V and 1 base from J, the junction contained 4 bases not matched to a gene. Germline V lookup: CDR1 MNHEY, CDR2 SMNVEV (reference sequence). CDR3 size: 15 residues. CDR3 nucleotide sequence: TGTGCCAGCAGTCCAAGGACTAGCGGCCAAGAGACCCAGTACTTC. Translation gives CASSPRTSGQETQYF.

V is TRBV28 and J is TRBJ1-5; D unclear. V shed 5 bases and J shed 3 bases, with 14 bases lying between them. In germline, CDR1 is MDHEN, CDR2 SYDVKM. The CDR3 length is 15 residues. The CDR3 nucleotides read TGTGCCAGCAGTCCCCTAGCGGGCTCCAATCAGCCCCAGCATTTT. Protein: CASSPLAGSNQPQHF.

This clone was seen a few times. V usage is TRBV21-1 and J usage is TRBJ1-1; the table's D call of TRBD1 was not tested on the DNA. TRBV21-1 is given as a pseudogene. The CDR3 loop spans 15 amino acids. The DNA of the CDR3 is TGTGCCAGCAGCCTCGAGACAGGGTGCGACACTGAAGCTTTCTTT. Translation gives CASSLETGCDTEAFF.